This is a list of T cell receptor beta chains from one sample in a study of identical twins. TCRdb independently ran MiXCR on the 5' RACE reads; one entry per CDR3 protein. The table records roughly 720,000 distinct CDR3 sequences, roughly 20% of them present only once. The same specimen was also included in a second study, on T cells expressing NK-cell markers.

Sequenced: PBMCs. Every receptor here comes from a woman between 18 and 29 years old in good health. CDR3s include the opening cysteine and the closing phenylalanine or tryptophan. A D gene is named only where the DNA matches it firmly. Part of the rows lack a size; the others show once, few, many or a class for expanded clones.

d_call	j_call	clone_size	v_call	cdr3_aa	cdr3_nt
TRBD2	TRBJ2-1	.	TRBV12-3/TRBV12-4	CASSREKRGGREQFF	TGTGCCAGCAGTCGAGAGAAGCGGGGGGGCCGTGAGCAGTTCTTC
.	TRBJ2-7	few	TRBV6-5	CASSYRESGRYEQYF	TGTGCCAGCAGTTACAGGGAGAGTGGTCGTTACGAGCAGTACTTC
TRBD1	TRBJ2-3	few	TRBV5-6	CASGQGNTDTQYF	TGTGCCAGCGGACAGGGGAACACAGATACGCAGTATTTT
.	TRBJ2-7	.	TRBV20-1	CSANGLGGNEQYF	TGCAGTGCCAACGGACTAGGGGGAAACGAGCAGTACTTC
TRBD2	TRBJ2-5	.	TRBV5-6	CASSSLADDIEETQYF	TGTGCCAGCAGCTCCCTAGCGGACGATATCGAGGAGACCCAGTACTTC
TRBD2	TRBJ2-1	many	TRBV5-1	CASSLAGLDNEQFF	TGCGCCAGCAGCTTGGCCGGACTAGACAATGAGCAGTTCTTC
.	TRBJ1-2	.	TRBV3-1	CASSQGATRTGYTF	TGTGCCAGCAGCCAAGGTGCCACGCGAACGGGCTACACCTTC
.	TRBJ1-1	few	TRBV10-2	CASSEKALEAFF	TGCGCCAGCAGTGAGAAGGCCCTTGAAGCTTTCTTT
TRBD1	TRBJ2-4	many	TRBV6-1	CASSGETGLNIQYF	TGTGCCAGCAGTGGGGAGACAGGGTTAAACATTCAGTACTTC
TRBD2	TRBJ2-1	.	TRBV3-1	CATSQEPLAGGVDEQFF	TGTGCCACCAGCCAAGAGCCCCTAGCGGGAGGGGTGGATGAGCAGTTCTTC
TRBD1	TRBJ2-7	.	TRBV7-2	CASRAQGVIEQYF	TGTGCCAGCAGGGCACAGGGGGTAATAGAGCAGTACTTC
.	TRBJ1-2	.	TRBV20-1	CSASLPDTGYGYTF	TGCAGTGCTAGCCTACCTGACACCGGCTATGGCTACACCTTC
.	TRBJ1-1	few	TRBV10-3	CAISVIQGNTEAFF	TGTGCCATCAGTGTGATACAAGGGAACACTGAAGCTTTCTTT
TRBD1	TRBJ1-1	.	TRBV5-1	CASSLGTGWDTEAFF	TGCGCCAGCAGCTTGGGGACAGGGTGGGACACTGAAGCTTTCTTT
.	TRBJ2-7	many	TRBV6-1	CASSEGDGGSYEQYF	TGTGCCAGCAGTGAAGGAGATGGCGGGTCCTACGAGCAGTACTTC
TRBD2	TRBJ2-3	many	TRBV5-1	CASSLDPGGRGSDTQYF	TGCGCCAGCAGCTTAGATCCGGGGGGGCGCGGCTCAGATACGCAGTATTTT